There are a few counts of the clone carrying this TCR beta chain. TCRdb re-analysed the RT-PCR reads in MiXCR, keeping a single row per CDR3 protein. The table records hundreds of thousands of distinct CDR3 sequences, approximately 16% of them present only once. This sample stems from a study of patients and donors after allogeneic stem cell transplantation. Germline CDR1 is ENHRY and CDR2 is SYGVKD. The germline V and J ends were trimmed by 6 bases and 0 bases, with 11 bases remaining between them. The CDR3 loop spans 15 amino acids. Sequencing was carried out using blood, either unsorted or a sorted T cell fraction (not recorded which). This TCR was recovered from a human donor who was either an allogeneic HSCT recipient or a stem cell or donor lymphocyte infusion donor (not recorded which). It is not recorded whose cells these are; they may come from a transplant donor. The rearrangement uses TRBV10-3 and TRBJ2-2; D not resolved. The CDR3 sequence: CAIRPGTSNTGELFF. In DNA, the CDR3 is TGTGCCATCAGACCCGGAACATCGAACACCGGGGAGCTGTTTTTT.